This T cell receptor (beta chain) was recovered during a study of blood T cells in healthy people across ages. The V gene's germline CDR1 is MNHEY and CDR2 SVGAGI. Trimming shortened V by 5 bases and J by 4 bases, and 13 bases separated the two germline ends. The CDR3 covers 14 residues. Sample-barcoded 5' priming and a J-beta primer mix drove a second PCR of about 6 to 12 cycles. A single record per CDR3 protein comes from TCRdb applying MiXCR to the 5' RACE reads. The sample carries some 370,000 distinct CDR3 sequences, 45% to 65% recorded once. Caucasian, healthy and from Russia, the donors were aged between about 6 and 100. Total RNA was extracted at no less than 6 micrograms per sample.

This sequence joins TRBV6-5 and TRBJ2-3, with D possibly TRBD1 on 5 matching bases. This clonotype was obtained from a man in his fifties or sixties in good health. Input material: blood. The CDR3 sequence: CASSIRASADTQYF. DNA of the CDR3: TGTGCCAGCAGTATCAGGGCCTCCGCAGATACGCAGTATTTT.